The clone carrying this T cell receptor (beta chain) was observed a single time. A quantity of about 0.5 to 1 ug RNA underwent reverse transcription using random hexamers. The immunoSEQ assay covered 54 Vbeta and 13 Jbeta segments for CDR3. From the immunoSEQ multiplex PCR reads, TCRdb called clonotypes with MiXCR, one entry per CDR3 protein. The sample consists of approximately 210,000 distinct CDR3 sequences, about 94% of them appearing once. These data belong to a study of CD8 T cells in Susac syndrome. CD8+ and CD4+ blood T cells underwent TCR beta sequencing. Germline CDR1 and CDR2: SNHLY and FYNNEI. Trimming cost V 6 bases and J 8 bases; bases outside gene matches: 12. There are 15 residues in the CDR3.

Input material: CD4+ T cells from PBMCs. The rearrangement uses TRBV2 and TRBJ2-3; 9 positions match TRBD1. The clonotype comes from a human donor with Susac syndrome. This CDR3 reads CASRRPGQGPPTQYF. The CDR3 DNA reads as TGTGCCAGCAGACGACCGGGACAGGGCCCTCCTACGCAGTATTTT.